Listed below are T cell receptor beta chains from one sample, sequenced in a study of cytomegalovirus exposure and HLA in healthy donors. Clones were read by immunoSEQ multiplex PCR, and TCRdb kept only the in-frame ones, dropping some. The sample lists 50,000 to 75,000 clones, over 70% seen once, with nearly 4% in the top ten. What was sequenced was PBMCs. The receptors derive from a woman aged 40 to 50 in good health and CMV-seronegative. Each CDR3 is given with its conserved first and last residue. D genes are given only for firm matches. Clone size appears in some rows only: once, few, many, or a class for an expanded clone.

TRBJ1-4 | . | TRBD1 | TRBV7-9 | TGTGCCAGCAGCCTACAGGGGGAGTTCGGTGAAAAACTGTTTTTT | CASSLQGEFGEKLFF
TRBJ2-7 | . | TRBD2 | TRBV18 | TGTGCCAGCTCACCCGTAGCGGGGTGGGACGAGCAGTACTTC | CASSPVAGWDEQYF
TRBJ2-1 | . | TRBD2 | TRBV4-2 | TGTGCCAGCAGCCAAGATCACCGTGGGGCGGGAGGGCTTAGTGAGCAGTTCTTC | CASSQDHRGAGGLSEQFF
TRBJ1-1 | . | . | TRBV28 | TGTGCCAGCCTAATACCCCACGGTGAAGCTTTCTTT | CASLIPHGEAFF
TRBJ1-5 | . | . | TRBV5-4 | TGTGCCAGCAGCTTGGACGGACAGTTTAGCAATCAGCCCCAGCATTTT | CASSLDGQFSNQPQHF
TRBJ2-7 | . | . | TRBV20-1 | TGCAGTGCTAGCGGGATGAAAGAGCAGTACTTC | CSASGMKEQYF
TRBJ2-7 | few | TRBD2 | TRBV2 | TGTGCCAGCAGTGTAGCGGGGGGGGGCTCCTACGAGCAGTACTTC | CASSVAGGGSYEQYF
TRBJ2-7 | . | TRBD1 | TRBV28 | TGTGCCAGCAGGGGGACAGGGAGCTCCTACGAGCAGTACTTC | CASRGTGSSYEQYF
TRBJ1-5 | . | . | TRBV6-6 | TGTGCCAGCAGTCTGGGACACCTTAGCAATCAGCCCCAGCATTTT | CASSLGHLSNQPQHF
TRBJ2-3 | few | TRBD2 | TRBV12-5 | TGTGCTAGTGGTTTGGGGACTAGCGGGAGTGTAGATACGCAGTATTTT | CASGLGTSGSVDTQYF
TRBJ2-5 | . | . | TRBV30 | TGTGCCTGGAGTGTAGGGTCTAGCAGGACGGAGACCCAGTACTTC | CAWSVGSSRTETQYF
TRBJ2-7 | . | . | TRBV5-4 | TGTGCCAGCAGCTTGAATGGACAGCCCTACGAGCAGTACTTC | CASSLNGQPYEQYF
TRBJ2-3 | . | TRBD2 | TRBV9 | TGTGCCAGCAGCGTAGTCCACGGGAGGACCACAGATACGCAGTATTTT | CASSVVHGRTTDTQYF
TRBJ1-1 | . | . | TRBV27 | TGTGCCAGCAGTGTAGGGAGGACGGGGGACACTGAAGCTTTCTTT | CASSVGRTGDTEAFF
TRBJ2-7 | . | . | TRBV5-1 | TGCGCCAGCAGCTTAACAGCCTACGAGCAGTACTTC | CASSLTAYEQYF
TRBJ2-1 | . | TRBD2 | TRBV4-3 | TGCGCCAGCAGCCAGCCAAGCGGGGGGCTCAATGAGCAGTTCTTC | CASSQPSGGLNEQFF
TRBJ2-1 | . | TRBD2 | TRBV27 | TGTGCCAGCAGTTCTTGGAGCGGGAGTCCCTACAATGAGCAGTTCTTC | CASSSWSGSPYNEQFF
TRBJ2-2 | . | . | TRBV5-6 | TGTGCCAGCAGCTTGGGCGGGAAGAACACCGGGGAGCTGTTTTTT | CASSLGGKNTGELFF
TRBJ2-2 | . | TRBD2 | TRBV9 | TGTGCCAGCAGCGGACTAGGGCACGGGAGGACCGGGGAGCTGTTTTTT | CASSGLGHGRTGELFF
TRBJ1-3 | . | . | TRBV6-6 | TGTGCCAGCAGTTGGCCCGAGACAGAGCCTGGAAACACCATATATTTT | CASSWPETEPGNTIYF
TRBJ1-5 | . | . | TRBV7-8 | TGTGCCAGCAGCTCACAGGACACTAACAATCAGCCCCAGCATTTT | CASSSQDTNNQPQHF
TRBJ2-1 | . | TRBD1 | TRBV27 | TGTGCCAGCAGTTTATCCCAGGGGGTTAATGAGCAGTTCTTC | CASSLSQGVNEQFF
TRBJ2-7 | . | TRBD2 | TRBV6-6 | TGTGCCAGCAGTGGGACTAGCGGATGGGAGCAGTACTTC | CASSGTSGWEQYF
TRBJ2-7 | . | . | TRBV11-2 | TGTGCCAGCAGCCCATCAGTAGCCCACGAGCAGTACTTC | CASSPSVAHEQYF
TRBJ2-5 | . | . | TRBV5-1 | TGCGCCAGCAGCTTGATCCAGGAAGAGACCCAGTACTTC | CASSLIQEETQYF
TRBJ2-7 | few | TRBD2 | TRBV25-1 | TGTGCCAGCAGTTCGGCGGGCGGGAGTAACGAGCAGTACTTC | CASSSAGGSNEQYF
TRBJ2-1 | . | TRBD2 | TRBV29-1 | TGCAGCGTTGAAGAGGCCCTGGGGGCTAGCGGGATAGGGAATGAGCAGTTCTTC | CSVEEALGASGIGNEQFF
TRBJ2-6 | few | . | TRBV19 | TGTGCCAGTAAGTCCTCTCCGGGACATATGGTCTCTGGGGCCAACGTCCTGACTTTC | CASKSSPGHMVSGANVLTF
TRBJ2-2 | . | TRBD2 | TRBV6-5 | TGTGGAATCGGGACTAGTTCCACCGGGGAGCTGTTTTTT | CGIGTSSTGELFF
TRBJ2-3 | . | TRBD2 | TRBV5-6 | TGTGCCAGCAGGGGGGAGGGAGCGGGAAAAACGGATACGCAGTATTTT | CASRGEGAGKTDTQYF
TRBJ2-7 | . | TRBD1 | TRBV7-9 | TGTGCCAGCAGCCCACTCACAGGGGTCAGCTCCTACGAGCAGTACTTC | CASSPLTGVSSYEQYF
TRBJ2-5 | . | . | TRBV7-6 | TGTGCCAGCAGCTTTTCTCAGCGAGAGACCCAGTACTTC | CASSFSQRETQYF
TRBJ2-7 | . | TRBD1 | TRBV19 | TGTGCCAGTAGTATGAGTCGGACAGGGGTCTCCTACGAGCAGTACTTC | CASSMSRTGVSYEQYF
TRBJ2-2 | . | TRBD1 | TRBV7-2 | TGTGCCAGCAGCTTGGGACAGGGAGGAACCGGGGAGCTGTTTTTT | CASSLGQGGTGELFF
TRBJ2-3 | . | . | TRBV11-2 | TGTGCCAGCAGCTTTACAAGGACCCTAGGGGCAGATACGCAGTATTTT | CASSFTRTLGADTQYF
TRBJ2-1 | . | TRBD2 | TRBV2 | TGTGCCAGCAGTGAGATGCTGGGACTAGCGGCGGCTGAGCAGTTCTTC | CASSEMLGLAAAEQFF
TRBJ2-1 | . | . | TRBV29-1 | TGCAGCGTTCAATCCGGACTGATGATCTACAATGAGCAGTTCTTC | CSVQSGLMIYNEQFF
TRBJ1-3 | . | . | TRBV7-6 | TGTGCCAGCAGCTTAGTACGGACAGCAACTGGAAACACCATATATTTT | CASSLVRTATGNTIYF
TRBJ2-2 | . | TRBD2 | TRBV5-1 | TGCGCCAGCAGCTTGCGTGGACTAGCGGGCACCGGGGAGCTGTTTTTT | CASSLRGLAGTGELFF
TRBJ2-7 | . | TRBD2 | TRBV27 | TGTGCCAGCAGTTTGGGGCGGACTAGCGACTACGAGCAGTACTTC | CASSLGRTSDYEQYF
TRBJ2-1 | few | TRBD2 | TRBV11-1 | TGTGCCAGCAGCTCCGTGGGACTAGAGGGGTCAGAGCAGTTCTTC | CASSSVGLEGSEQFF
TRBJ1-4 | . | . | TRBV28 | TGTGCCAGCATACAGGGACGGTTCACAACTAATGAAAAACTGTTTTTT | CASIQGRFTTNEKLFF
TRBJ1-3 | . | . | TRBV29-1 | TGCAGCGTATTAGGGACTGTTTCCTCTGGAAACACCATATATTTT | CSVLGTVSSGNTIYF
TRBJ1-1 | few | . | TRBV30 | TGTGCCTGGAGTGTACCGGGGAGGGTCGCTGAAGCTTTCTTT | CAWSVPGRVAEAFF
TRBJ2-2 | few | TRBD2 | TRBV7-9 | TGTGCCAGCAGGCTTAGAGTATCGGCTAGCGGGATGAACACCGGGGAGCTGTTTTTT | CASRLRVSASGMNTGELFF
TRBJ1-2 | . | . | TRBV28 | TGTGCCACCTCGGACAGTTACTATGGCTACACCTTC | CATSDSYYGYTF
TRBJ2-1 | . | . | TRBV4-1 | TGCGCCAGCAGCCAAGATCGGGGGGGACAGAGGGATGAGCAGTTCTTC | CASSQDRGGQRDEQFF
TRBJ1-2 | . | . | TRBV11-2 | TGTGCCAGCAGCTTAGATCTTGACTATGGCTACACCTTC | CASSLDLDYGYTF
TRBJ1-5 | . | . | TRBV2 | TGTGCCAGCAGTGATGAACTGAGTAGCAATCAGCCCCAGCATTTT | CASSDELSSNQPQHF
TRBJ2-6 | . | TRBD1 | TRBV5-6 | TGTGCCAGCAGCCTAATAAAACAGGGGGCCCTAGCTGGGGCCAACGTCCTGACTTTC | CASSLIKQGALAGANVLTF
TRBJ2-7 | . | TRBD1 | TRBV11-1 | TGTGCCAGCAGCCCCTCAGACAGGGAATTTGAGCAGTACTTC | CASSPSDREFEQYF